This T cell receptor (beta chain) was identified in a study of radiotherapy plus CTLA-4 blockade in lung cancer. For the study at large: Overall, 18% of patients showed an objective response, while about 31% attained disease control.

The CDR3 consists of 14 residues. V was pared by 7 bases and J by 2 bases, with 13 bases between. Looked up from germline, CDR1 is MDHEN and CDR2 is SYDVKM. Study-wide results and caveats: With interferon-beta, early dynamics of blood T cell clones were reported to best predict response. Blood-borne expansion of tumor-derived TCR clones followed radiotherapy plus ipilimumab.

In the case of this clone: What it binds is not known.

Repertoires were generated with immunoSEQ multiplex PCR, while TCRdb's copy carries only in-frame clones and drops some. The sample records around 100,000 clones, 81% being singletons. Ipilimumab-mediated CTLA-4 blockade plus focal radiation was given to patients having chemo-refractory metastatic non-small-cell lung cancer. The clonotype comes from a human donor with non-small cell lung cancer that progressed on radiotherapy plus ipilimumab. Some clones in this sample may be carry-over from other donors' samples. This rearrangement joins TRBV28 to TRBJ2-3, with D possibly being TRBD1 or TRBD2 (5 bases each). Sequences were derived from peripheral blood, sampled from a patient treated with radiotherapy plus ipilimumab. CDR3 coding DNA: TGTGCCAGCAAACCATTCGGGACCACAGATACGCAGTATTTT. Protein sequence: CASKPFGTTDTQYF.